The next 27 T cell receptor beta chains were all read from a single sample in a study of blood T cell repertoires in COVID-19. Sequenced by immunoSEQ multiplex PCR; TCRdb stores in-frame clones only, minus some. Counted here are 60,000 to 70,000 clones, roughly 83% occurring once; the ten biggest clones make up 7.5% to 9%. Sequencing was done on a sample of peripheral blood. The receptors were sampled from a man in his fifties or sixties with active COVID-19.

This clone was found once. This rearrangement joins TRBV19 to TRBJ2-3; a possible D gene is TRBD2 (5 bases). This CDR3 is 14 amino acids long. CDR1 is LNHDA and CDR2 is SQIVND in the germline V gene (reference sequence). V lost 6 bases and J lost 4, with 14 bases in between. DNA of the CDR3: TGTGCCAGTAGCGTGGGAGAAGTGCCAGATACGCAGTATTTT. Translating it yields CASSVGEVPDTQYF. The full variable domain, rest sourced from reference TRBV19 and TRBJ2-3, is DGGITQSPKYLFRKEGQNVTLSCEQNLNHDAMYWYRQDPGQGLRLIYYSQIVNDFQKGDIAEGYSVSREKKESFPLTVTSAQKNPTAFYLCASSVGEVPDTQYFGPGTRLTVL.

The chain joins TRBV28 to TRBJ2-1; possible D gene TRBD1, 5 bases. Germline CDR1 and CDR2: MDHEN and SYDVKM. The CDR3 is made up of 12 amino acids. V was pared by 3 bases and J by 5 bases, with 5 bases between. DNA for the CDR3: TGTGCCAGCAGTTTCAGGGACAATGAGCAGTTCTTC. It specifies CASSFRDNEQFF.

Note on this clone: Sequence at one end of the junction differs from germline and may be a read error. The V gene is TRBV27, the J gene TRBJ1-2; TRBD1 aligns across 8 bases. The CDR3 has 11 amino acids. Germline assignment: CDR1 MNHEY and CDR2 SMNVEV (reference sequence). The CDR3 DNA reads as TGTGCCAGCAGTTTCAGGGGGCTCCGGGTCTTC. Translation gives CASSFRGLRVF.

This clone was observed once. The rearrangement uses TRBV6-1 and TRBJ2-7, with 8 bases that match TRBD2. The CDR3 runs 16 residues. The V gene end was trimmed by 0 bases and the J gene end by 2 bases; junction bases not matched to a gene: 6. Per the germline V gene, CDR1 is MNHNS and CDR2 is SASEGT. For the CDR3, the DNA is TGTGCCAGCAGTGAAGCGCTCCCGGGAGGGGCCTACGAGCAGTACTTC. Translation gives CASSEALPGGAYEQYF.

The chain uses TRBV9 and TRBJ2-5; D might be TRBD2 (5 bases). V was pared by 3 bases and J by 3 bases, with 18 bases between. Germline values: CDR1 SGDLS, CDR2 YYNGEE. The CDR3 length is 16 residues. The DNA of the CDR3 is TGTGCCAGCAGCGCCGGGGTTGGTGGTGGGAAAGAGACCCAGTACTTC. Translation gives CASSAGVGGGKETQYF.

In its sample, this clone was seen once. J is TRBJ2-1 and V is TRBV6-5; 8 positions agree with TRBD1. V lost 6 bases to trimming and J lost 0 bases; unmatched junction nucleotides: 4. The length of the CDR3 is 15 residues. Per germline, CDR1 MNHEY and CDR2 SVGAGI. The CDR3 DNA sequence: TGTGCCAGCAGCAGGACAGGGAGCTCCTACAATGAGCAGTTCTTC. Translated: CASSRTGSSYNEQFF.

This rearrangement joins TRBV18 to TRBJ2-2, with a weak D call TRBD2 (6 bases). There are 14 residues in the CDR3. V gave up 4 bases and J gave up 6 bases, with 12 bases separating them. CDR1 is KGHSH and CDR2 is LQKENI in the germline V gene. Written as DNA, the CDR3 is TGTGCCAGCTCACGAACAGGAGGGGCCGGGGAGCTGTTTTTT. Its protein is CASSRTGGAGELFF.

The rearrangement uses TRBV6-5 and TRBJ2-3, with D maybe TRBD1 (5 bases). Germline V gene sequence: CDR1 MNHEY, CDR2 SVGAGI. The V end lost 5 bases, the J end lost 0 bases, and 12 bases lay between the germline ends. This CDR3 region has 15 residues. The CDR3 sequence is CASSPAGSSTDTQYF. The CDR3 DNA is TGTGCCAGCAGTCCGGCAGGGTCTAGCACAGATACGCAGTATTTT.

This clone was detected only once. The chain carries TRBV7-2 and TRBJ2-1, with D possibly being TRBD1 (6 bases). CDR1 SGHTA and CDR2 FQGNSA come from the germline V gene. V lost 5 bases and J 10 bases, leaving 15 bases between the germline ends. The CDR3 contains 13 residues. The DNA for the CDR3 is TGTGCCAGCAGCCGGGACACCCCATACGAGCAGTTCTTC. This encodes CASSRDTPYEQFF.

The rearrangement joins TRBV21-1 to TRBJ2-7; the table's D gene call, TRBD2, was not cross checked with the DNA. TRBV21-1 is marked as a pseudogene. CDR3 length: 15 residues. The CDR3 coding sequence is TGTGCCAGCAGCAAAGTAGGGGCGGGGGGAGACGAGCAGTACTTC. Encoded protein: CASSKVGAGGDEQYF.

The chain recombines TRBV7-8 with TRBJ2-1; D is uncertain. From germline, CDR1 is SGHVS and CDR2 FQNEAQ. The CDR3 has 13 residues. Here the CDR3 reads CAGEVLAHNEQFF. Here the CDR3 DNA reads TGTGCGGGTGAGGTATTAGCCCACAATGAGCAGTTCTTC.

The chain joins TRBV30 to TRBJ1-4; 10 positions match TRBD1. CDR3 size: 13 residues. V gave up 5 bases and J gave up 6 bases; unmatched junction bases: 3. CDR1 and CDR2 (germline): GTSNPN, SVGIG (reference sequence). This CDR3 is CAWSGQGDEKLFF. DNA of the CDR3: TGTGCCTGGTCCGGACAGGGGGATGAAAAACTGTTTTTT.

The rearrangement uses TRBV10-3 and TRBJ2-2, with D unclear. The germline V and J ends were trimmed by 6 bases and 8 bases, with 16 bases remaining between them. Germline-derived CDR1 and CDR2 are ENHRY and SYGVKD. There are 14 residues in the CDR3. CDR3 amino acids: CAIRETPSYGELFF. The CDR3 DNA sequence: TGTGCCATCAGGGAGACTCCCTCTTATGGGGAGCTGTTTTTT.

V and J are TRBV5-1 and TRBJ1-1; 11 bases match TRBD1. The ends lost 4 bases at V and 2 bases at J; junction bases unmatched: 4. The CDR3 consists of 15 residues. CDR1 is SGHRS, CDR2 YFSETQ, per germline. CDR3 sequence reads: CASSAGQGVNTEAFF. In DNA form, the CDR3 reads TGCGCCAGCAGCGCGGGACAGGGGGTTAACACTGAAGCTTTCTTT. Looking up the rest from reference TRBV5-1 and TRBJ1-1 gives the full variable domain: KAGVTQTPRYLIKTRGQQVTLSCSPISGHRSVSWYQQTPGQGLQFLFEYFSETQRNKGNFPGRFSGRQFSNSRSEMNVSTLELGDSALYLCASSAGQGVNTEAFFGQGTRLTVV.

This rearrangement joins TRBV7-2 to TRBJ1-4, with 10 nucleotides matching TRBD1. CDR1 and CDR2 from the germline V gene are SGHTA and FQGNSA. The junction had 7 bases not matched to a gene; V was cut back by 5 bases and J by 7 bases. CDR3 size: 15 residues. The CDR3 sequence: CASSPRQGAGEKLFF. The DNA for the CDR3 is TGTGCCAGCAGCCCTAGACAGGGGGCCGGTGAAAAACTGTTTTTT.

The chain joins TRBV6-4 to TRBJ1-1, with D possibly TRBD1 on 5 matching bases. V lost 7 bases and J lost 4, with 13 bases in between. CDR3 length: 13 residues. Germline V gene lookup returns CDR1 MRHNA and CDR2 SNTAGT. CDR3 sequence reads: CASTAGLITEAFF. The CDR3 region has the DNA TGTGCCAGCACCGCGGGACTAATCACTGAAGCTTTCTTT.

The chain links TRBV4-1 to TRBJ2-5; TRBD2 is a possible D gene (6 bases). This CDR3 is 12 amino acids long. CDR1 and CDR2 from the germline V gene are MGHRA and YSYEKL. Trimming left V 4 bases short and J 5 bases short, with 8 bases between. The CDR3 spells CASSLRGETQYF. CDR3 in DNA: TGCGCCAGCAGCCTTCGGGGGGAGACCCAGTACTTC.

CDR3 sequence: CASSEGGRAYNEQFF. In DNA, the CDR3 is TGTGCCAGCAGTGAGGGCGGGAGAGCCTACAATGAGCAGTTCTTC. V gene TRBV6-1 combines with J gene TRBJ2-1; 7 bases agree with TRBD2. The CDR3 is 15 amino acids. Trimming removed 3 bases from V and 2 bases from J; junction bases left unmatched: 4. Germline assignment: CDR1 MNHNS and CDR2 SASEGT.

The rearrangement uses TRBV2 and TRBJ2-7; D remains unclear. Deletions cut 4 bases from V and 5 bases from J, with 9 bases between. CDR1 and CDR2 from the germline V gene are SNHLY and FYNNEI. The CDR3 sequence is 12 residues long. The CDR3 DNA follows: TGTGCCAGCAGTGGAGAAGTTGACGAGCAGTACTTC. Protein sequence: CASSGEVDEQYF.

The rearrangement uses TRBV6-6 and TRBJ2-2; 10 bases fit TRBD1. The CDR3 extends over 15 amino acids. The trim removed 5 bases at V and 5 bases at J, leaving 5 bases unmatched. Per germline, CDR1 MNHNY and CDR2 SVGAGI (reference sequence). CDR3: CASSRGQGVTGELFF. DNA for the CDR3: TGTGCCAGCAGTCGTGGACAGGGGGTTACCGGGGAGCTGTTTTTT.

The V gene is TRBV19, the J gene TRBJ1-2; a possible D gene is TRBD1 (5 bases). Germline CDR1 and CDR2: LNHDA and SQIVND (reference sequence). This CDR3 has 12 amino acids. V lost 6 bases to trimming and J lost 8 bases, with 13 bases between them. CDR3 coding DNA: TGTGCCAGTAGCCCCAGGGAGGAGGGCTACACCTTC. Encoded protein: CASSPREEGYTF.

The chain joins TRBV5-8 to TRBJ1-1; weak D call: TRBD1 (5 bases). This CDR3 has 15 residues. Germline loops: CDR1 SGHTS, CDR2 YDEGEE. Deletions cut 4 bases from V and 3 bases from J, with 16 bases between. CDR3 bases: TGTGCCAGCAGCAGAGGGACTCGAGGGGACACTGAAGCTTTCTTT. It is translated as CASSRGTRGDTEAFF. The full variable domain, completed using reference TRBV5-8 and TRBJ1-1, is EAGVTQSPTHLIKTRGQQATLRCSPISGHTSVYWYQQALGLGLQFLLWYDEGEERNRGNFPPRFSGRQFPNYSSELNVNALELEDSALYLCASSRGTRGDTEAFFGQGTRLTVV.

The chain links TRBV30 to TRBJ1-2; D gene ambiguous. With 0 bases removed from V and 3 bases from J, the gap between germline ends came to 8 bases. There are 13 residues in the CDR3. Germline CDR1 and CDR2: GTSNPN and SVGIG (reference sequence). CDR3 sequence reads: CAWSVRVDYGYTF. The CDR3 DNA reads as TGTGCCTGGAGTGTACGCGTAGACTATGGCTACACCTTC.

The chain links TRBV20-1 to TRBJ1-5, with D possibly TRBD1 on 5 matching bases. Germline V gives CDR1 DFQATT, CDR2 SNEGSKA (reference sequence). The ends were cut back, 3 bases at V and 7 bases at J, with 13 bases in the middle. The CDR3 has 13 amino acids. The CDR3 loop is CSASRGAGQPQHF. For the CDR3, the DNA is TGCAGTGCTAGTAGGGGCGCAGGGCAGCCCCAGCATTTT.

This rearrangement joins TRBV5-1 to TRBJ2-1, with TRBD2 matching over 12 bases. The germline CDR1 and CDR2 sequences are SGHRS and YFSETQ. V trimming: 4 bases; J trimming: 5 bases; junction bases outside the gene matches: 7. The CDR3 extends over 16 amino acids. This chain's CDR3 is CASSPWTSGVDNEQFF. Here the CDR3 DNA reads TGCGCCAGCAGCCCCTGGACTAGCGGGGTCGACAATGAGCAGTTCTTC.

This chain uses TRBV5-4 with TRBJ2-3; TRBD2 aligns across 14 bases. This CDR3 has 17 amino acids. The V segment lost 4 bases and the J segment 2 bases; nucleotides outside the gene matches: 6. Germline assignment: CDR1 SGHNT and CDR2 YYREEE (reference sequence). The CDR3 spells CASSRGLAGAITDTQYF. The CDR3 DNA follows: TGTGCCAGCAGCCGGGGACTAGCGGGGGCTATCACAGATACGCAGTATTTT.

The chain links TRBV28 to TRBJ2-7, with D possibly matching TRBD1 (6 bases). In germline, CDR1 is MDHEN, CDR2 SYDVKM. The CDR3 is 15 amino acids. The V end was cut by 3 bases, the J end by 5 bases, with 17 bases between. The CDR3 spells CASSLPGQGPHEQYF. The CDR3 nucleotides are TGTGCCAGCAGTTTGCCCGGGCAGGGGCCCCACGAGCAGTACTTC. The full variable domain, rest sourced from reference TRBV28 and TRBJ2-7, is DVKVTQSSRYLVKRTGEKVFLECVQDMDHENMFWYRQDPGLGLRLIYFSYDVKMKEKGDIPEGYSVSREKKERFSLILESASTNQTSMYLCASSLPGQGPHEQYFGPGTRLTVT.